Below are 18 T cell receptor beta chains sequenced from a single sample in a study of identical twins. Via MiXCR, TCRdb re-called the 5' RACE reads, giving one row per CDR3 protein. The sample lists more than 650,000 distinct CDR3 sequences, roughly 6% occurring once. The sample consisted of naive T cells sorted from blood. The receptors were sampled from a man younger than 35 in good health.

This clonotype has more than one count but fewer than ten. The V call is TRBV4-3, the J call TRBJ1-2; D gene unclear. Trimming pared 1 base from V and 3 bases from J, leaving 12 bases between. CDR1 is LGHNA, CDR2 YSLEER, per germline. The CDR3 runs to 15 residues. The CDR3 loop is CASSQVGWADYGYTF. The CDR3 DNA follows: TGCGCCAGCAGCCAAGTTGGTTGGGCAGACTATGGCTACACCTTC.

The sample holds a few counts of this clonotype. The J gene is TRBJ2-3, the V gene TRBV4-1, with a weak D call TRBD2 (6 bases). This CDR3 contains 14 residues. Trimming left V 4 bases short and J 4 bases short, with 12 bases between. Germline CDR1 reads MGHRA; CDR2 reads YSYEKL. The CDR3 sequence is CASSPRLVADTQYF. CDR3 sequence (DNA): TGCGCCAGCAGCCCCCGACTAGTCGCAGATACGCAGTATTTT.

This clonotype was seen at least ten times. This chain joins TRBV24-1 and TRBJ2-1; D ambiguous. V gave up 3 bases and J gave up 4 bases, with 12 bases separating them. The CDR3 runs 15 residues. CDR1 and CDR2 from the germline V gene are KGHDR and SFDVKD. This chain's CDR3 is CATSDPGPYYNEQFF. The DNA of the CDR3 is TGTGCCACCAGTGATCCCGGACCGTATTACAATGAGCAGTTCTTC.

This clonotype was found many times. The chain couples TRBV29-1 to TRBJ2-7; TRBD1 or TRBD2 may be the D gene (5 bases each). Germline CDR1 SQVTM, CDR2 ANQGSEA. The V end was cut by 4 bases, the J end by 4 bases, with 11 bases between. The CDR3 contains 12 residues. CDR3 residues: CSVGRDRYEQYF. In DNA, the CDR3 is TGCAGCGTTGGACGGGACCGATACGAGCAGTACTTC.

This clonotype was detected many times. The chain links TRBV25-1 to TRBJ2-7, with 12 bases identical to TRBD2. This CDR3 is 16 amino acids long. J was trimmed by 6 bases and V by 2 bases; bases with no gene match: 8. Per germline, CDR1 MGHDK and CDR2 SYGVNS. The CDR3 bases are TGTGCCAGCAGTGAAGGCGGACTAGCGGGATTCGGCGAGCAGTACGTC. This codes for CASSEGGLAGFGEQYV.

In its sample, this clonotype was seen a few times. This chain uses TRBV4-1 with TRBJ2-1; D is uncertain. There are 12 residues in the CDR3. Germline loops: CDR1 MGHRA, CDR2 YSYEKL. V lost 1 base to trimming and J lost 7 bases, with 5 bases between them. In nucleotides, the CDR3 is TGCGCCAGCAGCCAAGTGTTTAATGAGCAGTTCTTC. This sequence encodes CASSQVFNEQFF.

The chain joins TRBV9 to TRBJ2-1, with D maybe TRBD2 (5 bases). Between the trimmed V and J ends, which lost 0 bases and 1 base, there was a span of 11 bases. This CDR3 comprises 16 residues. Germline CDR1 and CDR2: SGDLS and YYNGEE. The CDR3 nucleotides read TGTGCCAGCAGCGTAGGATTGGGCGGGTCCTACAATGAGCAGTTCTTC. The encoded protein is CASSVGLGGSYNEQFF. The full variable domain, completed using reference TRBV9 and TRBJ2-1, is DSGVTQTPKHLITATGQRVTLRCSPRSGDLSVYWYQQSLDQGLQFLIQYYNGEERAKGNILERFSAQQFPDLHSELNLSSLELGDSALYFCASSVGLGGSYNEQFFGPGTRLTVL.

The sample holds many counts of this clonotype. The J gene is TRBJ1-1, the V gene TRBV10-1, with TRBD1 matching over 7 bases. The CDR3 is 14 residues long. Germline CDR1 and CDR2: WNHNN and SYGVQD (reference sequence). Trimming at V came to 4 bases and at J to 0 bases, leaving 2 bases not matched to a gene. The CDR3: CASSGTGLNTEAFF. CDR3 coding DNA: TGCGCCAGCAGTGGGACAGGCCTGAACACTGAAGCTTTCTTT.

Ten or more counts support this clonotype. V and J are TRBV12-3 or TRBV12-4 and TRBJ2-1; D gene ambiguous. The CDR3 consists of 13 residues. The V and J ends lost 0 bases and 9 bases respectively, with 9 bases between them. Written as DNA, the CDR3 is TGTGCCAGCAGTTTAGCTCGTGGCAGTGAGCAGTTCTTC. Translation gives CASSLARGSEQFF.

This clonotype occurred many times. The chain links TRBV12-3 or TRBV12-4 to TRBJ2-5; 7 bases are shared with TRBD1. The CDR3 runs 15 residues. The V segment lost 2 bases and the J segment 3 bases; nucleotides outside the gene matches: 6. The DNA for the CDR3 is TGTGCCAGCAGTTTACATCGCGGACAGGAAGAGACCCAGTACTTC. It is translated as CASSLHRGQEETQYF.

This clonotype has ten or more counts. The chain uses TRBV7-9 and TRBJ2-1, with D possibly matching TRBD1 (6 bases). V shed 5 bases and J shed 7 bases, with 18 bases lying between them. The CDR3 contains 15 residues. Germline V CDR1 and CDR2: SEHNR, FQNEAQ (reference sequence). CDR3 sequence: CASSPRLIQGNEQFF. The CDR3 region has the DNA TGTGCCAGCAGCCCTCGATTGATCCAGGGGAATGAGCAGTTCTTC.

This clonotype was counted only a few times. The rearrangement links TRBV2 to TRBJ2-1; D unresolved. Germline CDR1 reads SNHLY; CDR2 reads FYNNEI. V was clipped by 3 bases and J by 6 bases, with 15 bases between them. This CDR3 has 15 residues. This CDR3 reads CASSEGQGRLNEQFF. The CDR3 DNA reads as TGTGCCAGCAGTGAGGGTCAAGGAAGACTCAATGAGCAGTTCTTC.

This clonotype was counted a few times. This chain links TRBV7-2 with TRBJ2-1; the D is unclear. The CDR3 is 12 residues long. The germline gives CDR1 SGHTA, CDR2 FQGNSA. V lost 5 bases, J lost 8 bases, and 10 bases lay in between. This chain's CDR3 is CASSPPWDEQFF. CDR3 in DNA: TGTGCCAGCAGCCCCCCGTGGGATGAGCAGTTCTTC. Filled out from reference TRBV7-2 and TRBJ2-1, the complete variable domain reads GAGVSQSPSNKVTEKGKDVELRCDPISGHTALYWYRQSLGQGLEFLIYFQGNSAPDKSGLPSDRFSAERTGGSVSTLTIQRTQQEDSAVYLCASSPPWDEQFFGPGTRLTVL.

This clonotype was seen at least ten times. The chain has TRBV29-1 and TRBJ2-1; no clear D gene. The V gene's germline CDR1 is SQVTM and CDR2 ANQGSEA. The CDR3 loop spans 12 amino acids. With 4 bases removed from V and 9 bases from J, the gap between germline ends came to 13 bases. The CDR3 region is CSVGALSSEQFF. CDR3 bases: TGCAGCGTTGGGGCCCTCAGTAGTGAGCAGTTCTTC.

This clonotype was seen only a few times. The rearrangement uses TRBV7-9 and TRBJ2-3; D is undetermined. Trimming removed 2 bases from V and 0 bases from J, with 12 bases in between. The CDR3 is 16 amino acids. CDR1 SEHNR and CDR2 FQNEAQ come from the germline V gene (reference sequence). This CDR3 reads CASSLPWSPSTDTQYF. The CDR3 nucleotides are TGTGCCAGCAGCTTACCCTGGTCGCCTAGCACAGATACGCAGTATTTT.

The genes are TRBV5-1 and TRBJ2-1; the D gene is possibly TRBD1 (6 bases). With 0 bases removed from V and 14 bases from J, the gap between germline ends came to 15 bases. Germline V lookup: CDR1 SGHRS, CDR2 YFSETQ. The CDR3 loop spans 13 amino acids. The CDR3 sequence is CASSLDLGGEKFF. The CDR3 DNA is TGCGCCAGCAGCTTGGATCTTGGGGGCGAGAAGTTCTTC.

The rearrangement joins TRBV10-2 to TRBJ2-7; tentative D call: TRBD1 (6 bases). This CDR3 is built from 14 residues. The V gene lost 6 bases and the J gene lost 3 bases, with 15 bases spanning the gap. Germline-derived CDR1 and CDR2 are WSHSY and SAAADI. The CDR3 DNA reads TGCGCCAGCAGGAGCCGGGACACTGGCTACGAGCAGTACTTC. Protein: CASRSRDTGYEQYF.

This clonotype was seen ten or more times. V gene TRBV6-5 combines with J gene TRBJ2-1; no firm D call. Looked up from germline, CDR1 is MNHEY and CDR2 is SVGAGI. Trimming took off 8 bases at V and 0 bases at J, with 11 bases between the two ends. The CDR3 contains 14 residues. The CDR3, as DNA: TGTGCCAGCTGTTCACAGAGCTCCTACAATGAGCAGTTCTTC. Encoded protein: CASCSQSSYNEQFF.